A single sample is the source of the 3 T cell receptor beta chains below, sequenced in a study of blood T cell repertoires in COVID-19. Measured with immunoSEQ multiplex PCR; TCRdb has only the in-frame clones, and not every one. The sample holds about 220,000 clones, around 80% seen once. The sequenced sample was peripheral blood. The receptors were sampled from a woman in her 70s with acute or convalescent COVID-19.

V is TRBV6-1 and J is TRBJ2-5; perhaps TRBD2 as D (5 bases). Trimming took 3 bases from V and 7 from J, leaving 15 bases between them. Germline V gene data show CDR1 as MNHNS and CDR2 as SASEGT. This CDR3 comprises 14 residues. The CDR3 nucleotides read TGTGCCAGCAGTGACCCGTTCCGGGCGGGGACCCAGTACTTC. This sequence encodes CASSDPFRAGTQYF.

The CDR3 here is CASSPDQRGNEQFF. As DNA, the CDR3 is TGCGCCAGCAGCCCCGACCAGCGGGGGAATGAGCAGTTCTTC. The rearrangement uses TRBV5-1 and TRBJ2-1; 8 bases agree with TRBD2. Germline V CDR1 and CDR2: SGHRS, YFSETQ. V dropped 4 bases and J dropped 7; count of bases not matched to a gene: 7. The CDR3 runs to 14 residues.

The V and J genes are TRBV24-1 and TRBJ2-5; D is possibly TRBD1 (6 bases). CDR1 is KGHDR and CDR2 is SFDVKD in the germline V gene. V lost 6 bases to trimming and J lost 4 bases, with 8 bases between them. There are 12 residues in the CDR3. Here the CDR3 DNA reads TGTGCCACCAGTCAACAGGGAGAGACCCAGTACTTC. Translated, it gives CATSQQGETQYF.